This T cell receptor beta chain was documented in a study of PD-1 blockade in classical Hodgkin lymphoma. Per germline, CDR1 SGHAT and CDR2 FQNNGV. This CDR3 region has 15 residues. V lost 0 bases and J lost 6; bases outside the gene matches: 8. About this clone: As yet, its antigen is unknown.

General study findings and limits: Significantly greater TCR diversity emerged by C4D1 in CD4+ cells but not CD8+ cells. Before treatment, TCR diversity in newly diagnosed patients was reportedly lower than in healthy donors.

Every patient relapsed after autologous stem cell transplantation, and brentuximab vedotin exposure varied. Libraries were prepared by immunoSEQ multiplex PCR; TCRdb keeps only in-frame clonotypes and omits some of them. This table has 15,000 to 20,000 clones, about 80% appearing once. The sequence was collected from a human donor with classical Hodgkin lymphoma. Sample: peripheral blood mononuclear cells (PBMCs), taken before the second cycle of nivolumab. V is TRBV11-2 and J is TRBJ2-7, with 7 bases lining up with TRBD2. CDR3 nucleotide sequence: TGTGCCAGCAGCTTAGAACCGGGGGGAATTTCCGAGCAGTACTTC. Encoded protein: CASSLEPGGISEQYF.